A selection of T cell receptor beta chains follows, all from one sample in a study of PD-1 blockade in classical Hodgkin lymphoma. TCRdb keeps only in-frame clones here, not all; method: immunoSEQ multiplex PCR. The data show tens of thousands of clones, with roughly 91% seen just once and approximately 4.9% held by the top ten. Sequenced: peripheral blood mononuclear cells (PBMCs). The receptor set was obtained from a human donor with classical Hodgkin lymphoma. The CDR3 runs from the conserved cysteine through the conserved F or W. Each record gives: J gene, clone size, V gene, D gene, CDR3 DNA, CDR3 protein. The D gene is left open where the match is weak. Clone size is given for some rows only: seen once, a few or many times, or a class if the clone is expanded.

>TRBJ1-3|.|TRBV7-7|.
TGTGCCAGCAGCCCGGACAGTTCGGCTACTGGAAACACCATATATTTT
CASSPDSSATGNTIYF
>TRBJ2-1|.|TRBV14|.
TGTGCCAGCAGCCGTACAGGCTCCTACAATGAGCAGTTCTTC
CASSRTGSYNEQFF
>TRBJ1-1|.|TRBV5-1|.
TGCGCCAGCAGCTTGGCCAACAGGCACAACACTGAAGCTTTCTTT
CASSLANRHNTEAFF
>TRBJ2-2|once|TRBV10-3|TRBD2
TGTGCCATCAGTGCCCCGGGGAGGGAGGACACCGGGGAGCTGTTTTTT
CAISAPGREDTGELFF
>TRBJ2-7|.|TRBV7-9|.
TGTGCCAGCAGCTCCTTCTCGGCCGCCTACGAGCAGTACTTC
CASSSFSAAYEQYF
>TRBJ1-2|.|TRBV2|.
TGTGCCAGCAGTGAGGAGGGGAACTATGGCTACACCTTC
CASSEEGNYGYTF
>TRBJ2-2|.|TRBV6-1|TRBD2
TGTGCCGACGCTCGGGGGGGGCGGACCGGGGAGCTGTTTTTT
CADARGGRTGELFF
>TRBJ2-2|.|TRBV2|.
TGTGCCAGCAGTGTGCCTTCCCAGGGGTGGACCGGGGAGCTGTTTTTT
CASSVPSQGWTGELFF
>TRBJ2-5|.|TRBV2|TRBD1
TGTGCCAGCATTTCTGACAGGGTAGCGACCCAGTACTTC
CASISDRVATQYF
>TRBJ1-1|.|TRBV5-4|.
TGTGCCAGCAGCTTGGTCCGGCGAGAGACTGAAGCTTTCTTT
CASSLVRRETEAFF
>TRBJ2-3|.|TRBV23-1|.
TGCGCCAGCAGTTTAAAGCGGACTGCTAGCACAGATACGCAGTATTTT
CASSLKRTASTDTQYF
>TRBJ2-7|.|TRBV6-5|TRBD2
TGTGCCAGCAATTCTCCGGGACTAGGAGACTACGAGCAGTACTTC
CASNSPGLGDYEQYF
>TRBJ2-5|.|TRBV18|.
TGTGCCAGCTCACCACCCTCTTCAGGGTGGGCCCAGTACTTC
CASSPPSSGWAQYF
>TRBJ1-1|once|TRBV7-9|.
TGTGCCAGCAGCTTAGCGCGGGACGCTGAAGCTTTCTTT
CASSLARDAEAFF
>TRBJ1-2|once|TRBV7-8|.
TGTGCCAGCAGCCCGGAGTCAACAGGGAACTATGGCTACACCTTC
CASSPESTGNYGYTF
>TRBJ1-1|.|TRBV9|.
TGTGCCAGCAGCGTTTCCCCCCAGAACACTGAAGCTTTCTTT
CASSVSPQNTEAFF
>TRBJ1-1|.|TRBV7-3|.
TGTGCCAGCAGCTTTGCAATGAACACTGAAGCTTTCTTT
CASSFAMNTEAFF
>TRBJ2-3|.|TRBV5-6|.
TGTGCCAGCAGCTTCGGGATCACAGATACGCAGTATTTT
CASSFGITDTQYF
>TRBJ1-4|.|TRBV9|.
TGTGCCAGCAGCGTAGCATCCCGGCATAATGAAAAACTGTTTTTT
CASSVASRHNEKLFF
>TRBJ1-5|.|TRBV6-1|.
TGTGCCAGCACCCTTGAGGGGGGGTGGAATCAGCCCCAGCATTTT
CASTLEGGWNQPQHF
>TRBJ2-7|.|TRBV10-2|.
TGCGCCAGCAGTGAGGCTGGCTCCTACGAGCAGTACTTC
CASSEAGSYEQYF
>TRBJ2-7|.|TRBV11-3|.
TGTGCCAGCAGCTTAGGCCCCCTAGGGAACGAGCAGTACTTC
CASSLGPLGNEQYF
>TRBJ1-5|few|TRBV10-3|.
TGTGCCATCAGCTTACAGGGAGGTGAGCAGCCCCAGCATTTT
CAISLQGGEQPQHF
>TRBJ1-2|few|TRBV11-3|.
TGTGCCAGCAGCTCCGGCGAGGGGGATGCTGGTGGCTACACCTTC
CASSSGEGDAGGYTF
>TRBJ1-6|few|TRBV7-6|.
TGTGCCACCACACCAGGCGGGGATTCACCCCTCCACTTT
CATTPGGDSPLHF
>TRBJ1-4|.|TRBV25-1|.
TGTGCCAGCAGTGAATCGGGCAGGCTAAATGAAAAACTGTTTTTT
CASSESGRLNEKLFF
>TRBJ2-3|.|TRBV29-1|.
TGCAGCGTTGAGGGCAGGTTCACAGATACGCAGTATTTT
CSVEGRFTDTQYF
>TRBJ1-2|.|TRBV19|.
TGTGCCAGTAGTATAGGGGGGGACTATGGCTACACCTTC
CASSIGGDYGYTF
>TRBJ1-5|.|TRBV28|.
TGTGCCAGCGAATCCACGGGGCTTGAACAGCCCCAGCATTTT
CASESTGLEQPQHF